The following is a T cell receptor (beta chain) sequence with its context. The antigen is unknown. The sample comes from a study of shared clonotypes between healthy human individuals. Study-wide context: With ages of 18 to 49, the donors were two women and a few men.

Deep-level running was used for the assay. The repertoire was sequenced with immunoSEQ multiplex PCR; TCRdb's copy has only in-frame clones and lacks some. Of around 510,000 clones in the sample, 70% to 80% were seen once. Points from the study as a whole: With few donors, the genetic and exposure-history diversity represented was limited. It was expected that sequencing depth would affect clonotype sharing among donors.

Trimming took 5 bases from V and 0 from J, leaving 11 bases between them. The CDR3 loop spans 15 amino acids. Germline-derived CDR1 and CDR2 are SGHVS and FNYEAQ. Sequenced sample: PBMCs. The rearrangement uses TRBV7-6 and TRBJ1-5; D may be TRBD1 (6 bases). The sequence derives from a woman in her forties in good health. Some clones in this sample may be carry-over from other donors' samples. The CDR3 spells CASSPIRGSNQPQHF. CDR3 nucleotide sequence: TGTGCCAGCAGCCCAATCAGGGGTAGCAATCAGCCCCAGCATTTT.